The present TCR beta chain was sequenced within a study of STAT3 mutations in large granular lymphocyte leukemia. Study-level background: Over half of T-LGLL patients had one or more immunosuppressive regimens. The study, taken as a whole, reports: Every T-LGLL patient had at least one immunodominant TCRbeta clonotype. Clonal expansion was inferred from other time points because no sample existed at each clone's first appearance.

As to this clone: Its antigen is undetermined.

The V and J ends lost 1 base and 4 bases respectively, with 14 bases between them. The CDR3 covers 15 residues. CDR1 is LNHNV and CDR2 is YYDKDF in the germline V gene (reference sequence). Using immunoSEQ multiplex PCR, the repertoire was profiled, and TCRdb retains in-frame clones only, with some absent. Among about 34,000 clones listed, roughly 86% were seen once. The TCR sequence derives from a man aged 60 to 69 with T-cell large granular lymphocyte leukemia. Some clones in this sample may be carry-over from other donors' samples. The sequencing input was peripheral blood mononuclear cells. The chain carries TRBV15 and TRBJ2-7; D tentatively fits TRBD1 or TRBD2 (5 bases each). The CDR3 here is CATSRGWQGEYEQYF. The CDR3 DNA reads as TGTGCCACCAGCAGAGGCTGGCAGGGAGAGTACGAGCAGTACTTC.